The source of this T cell receptor beta chain is a study of cytomegalovirus exposure and HLA in healthy donors. On the study more broadly: An analysis done earlier identified 117 million unique TCR beta sequences from about 179 million T cells. Whole-study findings and limits: In a later analysis, several top co-occurrence clusters appeared linked to parvovirus B19, influenza, CMV and Epstein-Barr virus. In a later analysis, specific HLA alleles were associated with over 15,000 TCR beta sequences at a 0.05 false discovery rate.

This clone was counted a few times. Its antigen is unknown. There were likely unrecorded immune exposures, though donors were nominally healthy when sampled. V shed 5 bases, J shed 0 bases, and the junction held 12 bases outside the gene matches. Germline values: CDR1 SEHNR, CDR2 FQNEAQ (reference sequence). This CDR3 comprises 19 residues. Both 60 Vbeta primers and 13 Jbeta primers went into the PCR. Data came from immunoSEQ multiplex PCR; TCRdb stores just in-frame clones and leaves some out. Of roughly 77,000 clones listed, over 9% are singletons. The chain links TRBV7-9 to TRBJ2-7; 14 nucleotides align to TRBD2. The sequenced sample consisted of PBMCs. This sequence originates from a man in his fifties or sixties in good health and CMV-seropositive. The CDR3 region is CASSPGGLAGVSSSYEQYF. The CDR3 region has the DNA TGTGCCAGCAGCCCCGGGGGACTAGCGGGAGTATCAAGCTCCTACGAGCAGTACTTC.